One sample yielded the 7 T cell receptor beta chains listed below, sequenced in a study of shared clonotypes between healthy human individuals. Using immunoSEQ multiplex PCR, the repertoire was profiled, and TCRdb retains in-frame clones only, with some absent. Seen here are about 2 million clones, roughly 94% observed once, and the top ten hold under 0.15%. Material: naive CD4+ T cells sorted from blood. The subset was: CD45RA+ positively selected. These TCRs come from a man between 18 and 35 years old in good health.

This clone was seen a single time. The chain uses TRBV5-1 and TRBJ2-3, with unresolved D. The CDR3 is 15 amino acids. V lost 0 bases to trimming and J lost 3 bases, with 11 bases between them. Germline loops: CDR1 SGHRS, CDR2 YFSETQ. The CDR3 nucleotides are TGCGCCAGCAGCTTGGTTGGGGTTGATACAGATACGCAGTATTTT. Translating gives CASSLVGVDTDTQYF.

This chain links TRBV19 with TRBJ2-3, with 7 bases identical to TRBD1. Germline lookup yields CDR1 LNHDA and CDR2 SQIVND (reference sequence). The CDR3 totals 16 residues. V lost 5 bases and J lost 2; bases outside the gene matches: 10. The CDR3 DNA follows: TGTGCCAGTAGTCACGGAAGGGACAGCAACACAGATACGCAGTATTTT. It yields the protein CASSHGRDSNTDTQYF.

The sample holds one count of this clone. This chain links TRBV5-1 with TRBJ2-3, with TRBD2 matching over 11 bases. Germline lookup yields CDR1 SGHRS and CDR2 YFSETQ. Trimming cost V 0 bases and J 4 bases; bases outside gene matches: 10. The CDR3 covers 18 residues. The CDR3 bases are TGCGCCAGCAGCTTGGCGGGACTAGCGGCCCCGGGGGCAGATACGCAGTATTTT. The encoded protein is CASSLAGLAAPGADTQYF. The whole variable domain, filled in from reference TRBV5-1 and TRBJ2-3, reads KAGVTQTPRYLIKTRGQQVTLSCSPISGHRSVSWYQQTPGQGLQFLFEYFSETQRNKGNFPGRFSGRQFSNSRSEMNVSTLELGDSALYLCASSLAGLAAPGADTQYFGPGTRLTVL.

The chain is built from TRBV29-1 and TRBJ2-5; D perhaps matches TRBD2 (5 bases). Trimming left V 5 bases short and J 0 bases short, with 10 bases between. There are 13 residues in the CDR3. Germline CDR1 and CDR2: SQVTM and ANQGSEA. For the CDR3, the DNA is TGCAGCGTTCCCGCGGGCGACCAAGAGACCCAGTACTTC. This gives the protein CSVPAGDQETQYF.

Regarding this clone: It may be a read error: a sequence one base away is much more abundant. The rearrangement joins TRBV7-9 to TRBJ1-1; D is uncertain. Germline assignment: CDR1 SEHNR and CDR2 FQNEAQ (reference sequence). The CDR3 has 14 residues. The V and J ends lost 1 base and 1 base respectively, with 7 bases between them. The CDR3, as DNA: TGTGCCAGCAGCTTAGGACACCCGAACACTGAAGCTTTCTTT. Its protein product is CASSLGHPNTEAFF.

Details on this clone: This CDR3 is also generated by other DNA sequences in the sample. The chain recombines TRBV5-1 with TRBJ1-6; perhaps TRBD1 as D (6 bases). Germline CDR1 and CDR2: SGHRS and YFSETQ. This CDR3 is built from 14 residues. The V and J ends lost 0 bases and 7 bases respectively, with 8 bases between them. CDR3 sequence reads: CASSLGGGNSPLHF. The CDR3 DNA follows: TGCGCCAGCAGCTTGGGAGGGGGGAATTCACCCCTCCACTTT.

CDR3 in amino acids: CASSYSGRLARNEQFF. Written as DNA, the CDR3 is TGTGCCAGCAGTTACTCTGGTCGTCTAGCTCGCAATGAGCAGTTCTTC. The chain is built from TRBV6-5 and TRBJ2-1, with D maybe TRBD2 (5 bases). Germline V gene sequence: CDR1 MNHEY, CDR2 SVGAGI. The CDR3 runs 16 residues. V was trimmed by 0 bases and J by 6 bases, leaving 15 bases between them.